This is a list of T cell receptor beta chains from one sample in a study of T cell repertoires in cytomegalovirus infection. Their recognized antigens are unknown. Via MiXCR, TCRdb re-called the reads, giving one row per CDR3 protein. The sample includes under 450,000 distinct CDR3 sequences, about a third of them seen just once. Sample: cultured PBMCs, taken from culture after CMV antigen stimulation. These receptors all stem from a human donor in good health (CMV status not recorded). Some clones in this sample may be carry-over from other donors' samples. Both conserved end residues are part of each CDR3. Each record gives: V gene, CDR3 protein.

TRBV27 | CASSIRLAGVGSGTDTQYF
TRBV28 | CATTSGSQYNEQFF
TRBV28 | CATLTGSIGTNEQFF
TRBV7-8 | CASRLPWVSGANVLTF
TRBV7-8 | CASSRIQGASVGTEAFF
TRBV12-3/TRBV12-4 | CASSLELSGANVLTF
TRBV7-2 | CASRGLAGSNSYEQYF
TRBV20-1 | CSARDSTSHNEQFF
TRBV4-1 | CASSHGQVKIGYGYTF
TRBV19 | CASSTLFGMKETQYF
TRBV7-2 | CASSLDSHYGYTF
TRBV7-3 | CASSFGHSGNTIYF